The rows below give T cell receptor beta chains drawn from one sample of a study of shared clonotypes between healthy human individuals. Sequenced by immunoSEQ multiplex PCR; TCRdb stores in-frame clones only, minus some. The top ten clones hold more than 9% of a sample with 300,000 to 350,000 clones, less than 75% of them seen once. The sequencing input was memory CD4+ T cells sorted from blood. Receptors were obtained from a young man in good health. Both conserved end residues are part of each CDR3. The D gene is left open where the match is weak. Size is omitted from some rows. Given values are once, few, many or a class for expanded clones.

v_call: TRBV9; d_call: -; j_call: TRBJ1-3; clone_size: -; cdr3_aa: CASSVGQFSGNTIYF; cdr3_nt: TGTGCCAGCAGCGTAGGACAGTTCTCTGGAAACACCATATATTTT
v_call: TRBV10-3; d_call: -; j_call: TRBJ2-6; clone_size: many; cdr3_aa: CAISDSSGANVLTF; cdr3_nt: TGTGCCATCAGTGACTCCTCTGGGGCCAACGTCCTGACTTTC
v_call: TRBV28; d_call: -; j_call: TRBJ1-5; clone_size: once; cdr3_aa: CASRGGQPQHF; cdr3_nt: TGTGCCAGCAGGGGAGGGCAGCCCCAGCATTTT
v_call: TRBV19; d_call: -; j_call: TRBJ1-5; clone_size: few; cdr3_aa: CASSIGGGSHQPQHF; cdr3_nt: TGTGCCAGTAGTATAGGAGGGGGGTCTCATCAGCCCCAGCATTTT
v_call: TRBV11-2; d_call: -; j_call: TRBJ2-1; clone_size: many; cdr3_aa: CASSLGDPQYEQFF; cdr3_nt: TGTGCCAGCAGCTTAGGGGACCCGCAGTATGAGCAGTTCTTC
v_call: TRBV5-1; d_call: -; j_call: TRBJ2-1; clone_size: -; cdr3_aa: CASSLTGSEQFF; cdr3_nt: TGCGCCAGCAGCTTGACAGGGTCCGAGCAGTTCTTC
v_call: TRBV7-9; d_call: TRBD1; j_call: TRBJ2-1; clone_size: -; cdr3_aa: CASKGQGVHNEQFF; cdr3_nt: TGTGCCAGCAAGGGACAGGGTGTCCACAATGAGCAGTTCTTC
v_call: TRBV28; d_call: -; j_call: TRBJ2-3; clone_size: -; cdr3_aa: CASSYVRGGTDTQYF; cdr3_nt: TGTGCCAGCAGCTATGTGAGGGGAGGCACAGATACGCAGTATTTT
v_call: TRBV2; d_call: TRBD1; j_call: TRBJ2-7; clone_size: once; cdr3_aa: CASSLGWDRSVVYEQYF; cdr3_nt: TGTGCCAGCAGTCTCGGGTGGGACAGGTCGGTTGTCTACGAGCAGTACTTC
v_call: TRBV7-8; d_call: TRBD2; j_call: TRBJ2-2; clone_size: once; cdr3_aa: CASSRTSGRNTGELFF; cdr3_nt: TGTGCCAGCAGCAGGACTAGCGGGAGAAACACCGGGGAGCTGTTTTTT
v_call: TRBV15; d_call: -; j_call: TRBJ2-3; clone_size: -; cdr3_aa: CATSRRYTDTQYF; cdr3_nt: TGTGCCACCAGCAGGAGGTACACAGATACGCAGTATTTT
v_call: TRBV5-5; d_call: -; j_call: TRBJ2-5; clone_size: -; cdr3_aa: CASSLRPGTATGTQYF; cdr3_nt: TGTGCCAGCAGCTTAAGACCCGGGACCGCCACGGGGACCCAGTACTTC
v_call: TRBV7-8; d_call: -; j_call: TRBJ2-3; clone_size: once; cdr3_aa: CASSPESDTQYF; cdr3_nt: TGTGCCAGCAGCCCCGAGAGCGATACGCAGTATTTT
v_call: TRBV5-1; d_call: -; j_call: TRBJ1-3; clone_size: many; cdr3_aa: CASSLSRQGSGNTIYF; cdr3_nt: TGCGCCAGCAGCTTATCTCGGCAGGGCTCTGGAAACACCATATATTTT
v_call: TRBV11-2; d_call: -; j_call: TRBJ2-7; clone_size: few; cdr3_aa: CASSLDAGTPEQYF; cdr3_nt: TGTGCCAGCAGCTTAGATGCTGGGACACCGGAGCAGTACTTC
v_call: TRBV2; d_call: -; j_call: TRBJ2-1; clone_size: -; cdr3_aa: CASSERNEQFF; cdr3_nt: TGTGCCAGCAGTGAAAGGAATGAGCAGTTCTTC
v_call: TRBV14; d_call: -; j_call: TRBJ2-1; clone_size: -; cdr3_aa: CASSSLEGLLNEQFF; cdr3_nt: TGTGCCAGCAGCAGCCTCGAGGGCCTGTTGAATGAGCAGTTCTTC
v_call: TRBV11-3; d_call: TRBD2; j_call: TRBJ2-1; clone_size: many; cdr3_aa: CASSRDSGSLNEQFF; cdr3_nt: TGTGCCAGCAGCCGGGATAGCGGGAGTTTGAATGAGCAGTTCTTC
v_call: TRBV28; d_call: -; j_call: TRBJ2-7; clone_size: few; cdr3_aa: CASSIKEEQYF; cdr3_nt: TGTGCCAGCAGCATCAAGGAAGAGCAGTACTTC
v_call: TRBV6-5; d_call: -; j_call: TRBJ1-4; clone_size: -; cdr3_aa: CASRGDDGKLFF; cdr3_nt: TGTGCCAGCAGGGGGGACGATGGAAAACTGTTTTTT
v_call: TRBV9; d_call: -; j_call: TRBJ2-7; clone_size: -; cdr3_aa: CASSISRAGYEQYF; cdr3_nt: TGTGCCAGCAGCATCTCGCGGGCAGGCTACGAGCAGTACTTC
v_call: TRBV5-1; d_call: -; j_call: TRBJ1-5; clone_size: -; cdr3_aa: CASSLEGRSDQPQHF; cdr3_nt: TGCGCCAGCAGCTTGGAGGGGAGATCGGATCAGCCCCAGCATTTT
v_call: TRBV11-2; d_call: TRBD1; j_call: TRBJ2-1; clone_size: -; cdr3_aa: CASSLERDRGSSNEQFF; cdr3_nt: TGTGCCAGCAGCTTAGAGCGGGACAGGGGATCCTCCAATGAGCAGTTCTTC
v_call: TRBV11-3; d_call: -; j_call: TRBJ2-3; clone_size: -; cdr3_aa: CASSSGGVGDTQYF; cdr3_nt: TGTGCCAGCAGCTCTGGCGGAGTCGGAGATACGCAGTATTTT
v_call: TRBV6-6; d_call: -; j_call: TRBJ1-1; clone_size: -; cdr3_aa: CASSYSIGSTEAFF; cdr3_nt: TGTGCCAGCAGTTACTCGATTGGATCCACTGAAGCTTTCTTT
v_call: TRBV7-9; d_call: TRBD1; j_call: TRBJ2-7; clone_size: -; cdr3_aa: CASSSTGGSLSEQYF; cdr3_nt: TGTGCCAGCAGCTCGACAGGGGGCTCCCTCTCTGAGCAGTACTTC
v_call: TRBV5-4; d_call: -; j_call: TRBJ2-1; clone_size: many; cdr3_aa: CASSDSTDVRGNEQFF; cdr3_nt: TGTGCCAGCAGCGATTCGACTGACGTGAGGGGTAATGAGCAGTTCTTC
v_call: TRBV5-4; d_call: -; j_call: TRBJ1-2; clone_size: few; cdr3_aa: CASTIDRKHYGYTF; cdr3_nt: TGTGCCAGCACCATTGACAGAAAACACTATGGCTACACCTTC
v_call: TRBV7-2; d_call: TRBD1; j_call: TRBJ2-5; clone_size: few; cdr3_aa: CASSYRGEQTQYF; cdr3_nt: TGTGCCAGCAGCTACAGGGGTGAGCAGACCCAGTACTTC
v_call: TRBV7-3; d_call: -; j_call: TRBJ1-1; clone_size: once; cdr3_aa: CASSSPGRQEAFF; cdr3_nt: TGTGCCAGCAGCTCTCCGGGACGGCAAGAAGCTTTCTTT
v_call: TRBV5-5; d_call: -; j_call: TRBJ2-1; clone_size: -; cdr3_aa: CASSLDGQRAINEQFF; cdr3_nt: TGTGCCAGCAGCTTGGACGGCCAGCGGGCTATAAATGAGCAGTTCTTC
v_call: TRBV11-2; d_call: TRBD2; j_call: TRBJ2-3; clone_size: -; cdr3_aa: CASNLAGPGTDTQYF; cdr3_nt: TGTGCCAGCAACTTAGCGGGTCCCGGGACAGATACGCAGTATTTT
v_call: TRBV7-7; d_call: -; j_call: TRBJ2-3; clone_size: once; cdr3_aa: CASSIQGTDTQYF; cdr3_nt: TGTGCCAGCAGCATTCAGGGCACAGATACGCAGTATTTT
v_call: TRBV5-1; d_call: TRBD1; j_call: TRBJ2-6; clone_size: many; cdr3_aa: CASSAGTGGANVLTF; cdr3_nt: TGCGCCAGCAGCGCGGGGACAGGTGGGGCCAACGTCCTGACTTTC
v_call: TRBV5-1; d_call: TRBD2; j_call: TRBJ2-1; clone_size: -; cdr3_aa: CASSRTSGAYNEQFF; cdr3_nt: TGCGCCAGCAGCCGGACTAGCGGAGCGTACAATGAGCAGTTCTTC
v_call: TRBV4-1; d_call: -; j_call: TRBJ2-7; clone_size: -; cdr3_aa: CASSPSDGYEQYF; cdr3_nt: TGCGCCAGCAGCCCCTCGGACGGCTACGAGCAGTACTTC
v_call: TRBV10-3; d_call: -; j_call: TRBJ1-2; clone_size: few; cdr3_aa: CAISEDKTGFDTF; cdr3_nt: TGTGCCATCAGTGAGGATAAAACAGGGTTTGACACCTTC
v_call: TRBV18; d_call: TRBD1; j_call: TRBJ1-1; clone_size: few; cdr3_aa: CASSPPTGIATEAFF; cdr3_nt: TGTGCCAGCTCACCACCGACAGGGATAGCCACTGAAGCTTTCTTT
v_call: TRBV2; d_call: -; j_call: TRBJ2-1; clone_size: -; cdr3_aa: CASSGTQKSNEQFF; cdr3_nt: TGTGCCAGCAGTGGGACACAGAAATCCAATGAGCAGTTCTTC
v_call: TRBV5-1; d_call: -; j_call: TRBJ2-7; clone_size: -; cdr3_aa: CASSGTDYEQYF; cdr3_nt: TGCGCCAGCAGCGGGACGGACTACGAGCAGTACTTC
v_call: TRBV11-2; d_call: -; j_call: TRBJ1-1; clone_size: few; cdr3_aa: CASSLPGRGAFF; cdr3_nt: TGTGCCAGCAGCCTTCCAGGGAGGGGAGCTTTCTTT
v_call: TRBV18; d_call: TRBD2; j_call: TRBJ2-7; clone_size: -; cdr3_aa: CASSPQVLGTTLYEQYF; cdr3_nt: TGTGCCAGCTCACCACAAGTCTTAGGGACTACTCTATACGAGCAGTACTTC
v_call: TRBV28; d_call: -; j_call: TRBJ2-2; clone_size: -; cdr3_aa: CATHRSGSTGELFF; cdr3_nt: TGTGCCACCCACCGCTCTGGGAGCACCGGGGAGCTGTTTTTT
v_call: TRBV6-1; d_call: -; j_call: TRBJ2-2; clone_size: few; cdr3_aa: CASSENGVEWTGELFF; cdr3_nt: TGTGCCAGCAGTGAAAACGGGGTAGAATGGACCGGGGAGCTGTTTTTT
v_call: TRBV11-2; d_call: -; j_call: TRBJ2-7; clone_size: -; cdr3_aa: CASSISRSPYEQYF; cdr3_nt: TGTGCCAGCAGCATTTCGAGATCCCCCTACGAGCAGTACTTC
v_call: TRBV7-2; d_call: -; j_call: TRBJ2-7; clone_size: -; cdr3_aa: CASSPHVSRFGQYF; cdr3_nt: TGTGCCAGCAGCCCACATGTTAGTCGGTTTGGCCAGTACTTC
v_call: TRBV6-4; d_call: TRBD1; j_call: TRBJ2-1; clone_size: -; cdr3_aa: CASSVDRGYRSEQFF; cdr3_nt: TGTGCCAGCAGTGTCGACAGGGGTTATAGGAGTGAGCAGTTCTTC
v_call: TRBV5-1; d_call: -; j_call: TRBJ1-1; clone_size: few; cdr3_aa: CASSGQGSGTEAFF; cdr3_nt: TGCGCCAGCAGCGGGCAGGGGAGTGGCACTGAAGCTTTCTTT
v_call: TRBV7-9; d_call: -; j_call: TRBJ2-5; clone_size: few; cdr3_aa: CASSLLEGPGETQYF; cdr3_nt: TGTGCCAGCAGCTTATTGGAGGGCCCGGGAGAGACCCAGTACTTC
v_call: TRBV5-6; d_call: -; j_call: TRBJ2-1; clone_size: -; cdr3_aa: CASSQTRQGRQQFF; cdr3_nt: TGTGCCAGCAGCCAGACCAGGCAGGGTCGACAGCAGTTCTTC
v_call: TRBV30; d_call: TRBD2; j_call: TRBJ2-7; clone_size: -; cdr3_aa: CAWSPVVARTRRYEQYF; cdr3_nt: TGTGCCTGGAGCCCCGTAGTTGCCCGGACTAGGCGGTACGAGCAGTACTTC
v_call: TRBV29-1; d_call: TRBD1; j_call: TRBJ1-5; clone_size: -; cdr3_aa: CSTGEANQPQHF; cdr3_nt: TGCAGCACAGGGGAGGCCAATCAGCCCCAGCATTTT